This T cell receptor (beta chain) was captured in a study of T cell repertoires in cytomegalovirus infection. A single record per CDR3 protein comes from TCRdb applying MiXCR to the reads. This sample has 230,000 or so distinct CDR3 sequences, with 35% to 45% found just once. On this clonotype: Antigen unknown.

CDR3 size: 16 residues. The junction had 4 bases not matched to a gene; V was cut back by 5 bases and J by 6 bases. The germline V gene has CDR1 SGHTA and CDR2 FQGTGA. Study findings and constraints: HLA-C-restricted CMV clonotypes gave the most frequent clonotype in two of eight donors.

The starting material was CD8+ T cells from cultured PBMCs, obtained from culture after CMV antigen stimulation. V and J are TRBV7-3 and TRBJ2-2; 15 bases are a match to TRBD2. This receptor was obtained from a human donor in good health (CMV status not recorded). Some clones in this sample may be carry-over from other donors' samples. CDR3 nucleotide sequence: TGTGCCAGCAGCCGGACTAGCGGGAGGGCCCCCGGGGAGCTGTTTTTT. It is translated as CASSRTSGRAPGELFF. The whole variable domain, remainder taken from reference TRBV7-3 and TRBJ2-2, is GAGVSQTPSNKVTEKGKYVELRCDPISGHTALYWYRQSLGQGPEFLIYFQGTGAADDSGLPNDRFFAVRPEGSVSTLKIQRTERGDSAVYLCASSRTSGRAPGELFFGEGSRLTVL.